The clone carrying this TCR beta chain appeared once. This record belongs to a study of cytomegalovirus exposure and HLA in healthy donors. The CDR3 runs to 14 residues. The germline gives CDR1 SGHDN, CDR2 FVKESK. Deletions cut 4 bases from V and 5 bases from J, with 14 bases between. 60 Vbeta and 13 Jbeta primers were used in PCR. The data were produced by immunoSEQ multiplex PCR, yet TCRdb's version contains in-frame clones alone and is incomplete. The sample lists about 120,000 clones, roughly 80% seen once, with about 2.6% in the top ten. The sequence was obtained from a woman in her 40s in good health and CMV-seropositive. This chain uses TRBV14 with TRBJ1-1; D may be TRBD1 (5 bases). Sample: PBMCs. The CDR3 spells CASSPLGGFTEAFF. Written as DNA, the CDR3 is TGTGCCAGCAGCCCCCTGGGGGGATTTACTGAAGCTTTCTTT.